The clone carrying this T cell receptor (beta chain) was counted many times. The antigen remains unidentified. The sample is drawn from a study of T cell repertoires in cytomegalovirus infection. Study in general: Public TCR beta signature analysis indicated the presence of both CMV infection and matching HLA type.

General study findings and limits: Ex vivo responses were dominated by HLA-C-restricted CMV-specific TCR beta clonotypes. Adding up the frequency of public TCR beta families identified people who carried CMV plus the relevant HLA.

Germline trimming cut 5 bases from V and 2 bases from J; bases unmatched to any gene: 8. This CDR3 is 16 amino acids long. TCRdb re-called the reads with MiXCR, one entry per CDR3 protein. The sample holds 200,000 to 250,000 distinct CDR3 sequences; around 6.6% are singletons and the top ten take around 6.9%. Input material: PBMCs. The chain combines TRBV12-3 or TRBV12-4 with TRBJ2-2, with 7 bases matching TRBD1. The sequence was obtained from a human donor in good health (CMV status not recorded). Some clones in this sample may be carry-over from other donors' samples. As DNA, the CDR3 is TGTGCCAGCAGTACTTCCGGGACAGTAAACACCGGGGAGCTGTTTTTT. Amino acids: CASSTSGTVNTGELFF.